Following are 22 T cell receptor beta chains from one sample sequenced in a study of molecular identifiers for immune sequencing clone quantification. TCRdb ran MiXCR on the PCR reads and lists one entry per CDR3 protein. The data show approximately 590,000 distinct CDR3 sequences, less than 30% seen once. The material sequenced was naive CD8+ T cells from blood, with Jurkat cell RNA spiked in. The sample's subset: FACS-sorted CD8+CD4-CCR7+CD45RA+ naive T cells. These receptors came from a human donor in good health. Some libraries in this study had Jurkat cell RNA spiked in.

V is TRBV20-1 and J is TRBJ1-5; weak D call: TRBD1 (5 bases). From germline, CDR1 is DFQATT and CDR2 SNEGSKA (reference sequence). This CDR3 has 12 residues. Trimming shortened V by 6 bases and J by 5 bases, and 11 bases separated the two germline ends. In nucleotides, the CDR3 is TGCAGTGCGAGCGGGGGGTATCAGCCCCAGCATTTT. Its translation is CSASGGYQPQHF.

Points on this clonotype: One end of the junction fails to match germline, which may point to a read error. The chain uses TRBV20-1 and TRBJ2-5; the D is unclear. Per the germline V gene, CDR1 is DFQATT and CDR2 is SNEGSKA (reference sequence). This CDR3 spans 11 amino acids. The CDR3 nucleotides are TGCAGTGCTAAGTCCGGGTCCCCAAAGTCCTTC. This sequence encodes CSAKSGSPKSF.

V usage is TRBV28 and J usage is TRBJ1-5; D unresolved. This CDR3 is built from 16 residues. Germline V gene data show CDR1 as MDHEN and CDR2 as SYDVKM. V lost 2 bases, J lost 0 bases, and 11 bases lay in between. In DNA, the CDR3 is TGTGCCAGCAGTTTAGTGCTCCGGAATAGCAATCAGCCCCAGCATTTT. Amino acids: CASSLVLRNSNQPQHF. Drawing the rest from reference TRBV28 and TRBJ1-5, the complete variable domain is DVKVTQSSRYLVKRTGEKVFLECVQDMDHENMFWYRQDPGLGLRLIYFSYDVKMKEKGDIPEGYSVSREKKERFSLILESASTNQTSMYLCASSLVLRNSNQPQHFGDGTRLSIL.

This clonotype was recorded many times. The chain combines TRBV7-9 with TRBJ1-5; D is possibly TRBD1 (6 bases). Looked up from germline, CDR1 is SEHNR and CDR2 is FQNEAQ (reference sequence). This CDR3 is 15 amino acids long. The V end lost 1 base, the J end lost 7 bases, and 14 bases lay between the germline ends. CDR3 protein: CASSLVGGAGQPQHF. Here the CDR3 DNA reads TGTGCCAGCAGCTTAGTGGGGGGGGCAGGGCAGCCCCAGCATTTT.

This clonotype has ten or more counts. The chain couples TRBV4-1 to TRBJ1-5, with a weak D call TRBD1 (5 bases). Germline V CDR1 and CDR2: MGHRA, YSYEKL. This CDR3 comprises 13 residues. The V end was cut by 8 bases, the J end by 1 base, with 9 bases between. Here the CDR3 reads CASGRESNQPQHF. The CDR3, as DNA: TGCGCCAGCGGCAGGGAAAGCAATCAGCCCCAGCATTTT.

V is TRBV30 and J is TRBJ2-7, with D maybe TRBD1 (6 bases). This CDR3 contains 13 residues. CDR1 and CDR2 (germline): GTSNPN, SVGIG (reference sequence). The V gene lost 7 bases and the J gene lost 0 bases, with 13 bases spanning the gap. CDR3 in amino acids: CAYKTGSSYEQYF. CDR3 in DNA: TGTGCCTATAAGACAGGAAGCTCCTACGAGCAGTACTTC. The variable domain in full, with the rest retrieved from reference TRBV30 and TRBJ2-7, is SQTIHQWPATLVQPVGSPLSLECTVEGTSNPNLYWYRQAAGRGLQLLFYSVGIGQISSEVPQNLSASRPQDRQFILSSKKLLLSDSGFYLCAYKTGSSYEQYFGPGTRLTVT.

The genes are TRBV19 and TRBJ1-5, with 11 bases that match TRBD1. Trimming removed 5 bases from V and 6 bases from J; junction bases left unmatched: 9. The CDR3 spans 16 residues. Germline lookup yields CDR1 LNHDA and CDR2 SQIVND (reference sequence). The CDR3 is CASSGQGAFIGQPQHF. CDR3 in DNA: TGTGCCAGTAGTGGACAGGGGGCGTTTATTGGTCAGCCCCAGCATTTT.

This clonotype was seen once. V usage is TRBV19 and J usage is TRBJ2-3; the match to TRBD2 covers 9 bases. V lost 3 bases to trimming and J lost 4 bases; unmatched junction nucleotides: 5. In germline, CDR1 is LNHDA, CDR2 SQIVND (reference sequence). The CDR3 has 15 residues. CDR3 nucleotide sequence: TGTGCCAGTAGTATGGTTAGCGGGAGCCCAGATACGCAGTATTTT. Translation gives CASSMVSGSPDTQYF.

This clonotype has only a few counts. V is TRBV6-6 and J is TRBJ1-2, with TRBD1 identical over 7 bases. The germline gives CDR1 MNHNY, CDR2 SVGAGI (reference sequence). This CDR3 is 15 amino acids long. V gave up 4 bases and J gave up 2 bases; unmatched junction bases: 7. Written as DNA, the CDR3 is TGTGCCAGCAGTTCCATGTCAGGGGGGAACTATGGCTACACCTTC. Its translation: CASSSMSGGNYGYTF.

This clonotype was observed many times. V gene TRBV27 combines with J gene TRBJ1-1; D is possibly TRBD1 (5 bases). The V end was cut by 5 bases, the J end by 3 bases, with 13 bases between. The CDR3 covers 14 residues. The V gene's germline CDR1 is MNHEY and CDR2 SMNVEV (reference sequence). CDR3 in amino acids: CASSLQGVYTEAFF. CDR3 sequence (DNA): TGTGCCAGCAGTCTCCAGGGTGTCTACACTGAAGCTTTCTTT.

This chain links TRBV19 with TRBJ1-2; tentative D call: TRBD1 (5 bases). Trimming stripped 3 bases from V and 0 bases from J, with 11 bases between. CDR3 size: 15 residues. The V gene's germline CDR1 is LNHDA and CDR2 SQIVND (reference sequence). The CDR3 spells CASSMAGETNYGYTF. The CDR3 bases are TGTGCCAGTAGTATGGCGGGGGAAACTAACTATGGCTACACCTTC.

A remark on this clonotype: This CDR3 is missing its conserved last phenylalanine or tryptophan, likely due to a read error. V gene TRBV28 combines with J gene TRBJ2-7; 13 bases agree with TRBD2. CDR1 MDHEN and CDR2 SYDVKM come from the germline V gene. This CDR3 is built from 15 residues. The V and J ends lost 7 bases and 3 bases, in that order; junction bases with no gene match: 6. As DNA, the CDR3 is TGTGCCAGCACCCTGGGACTAGCGGGAAACTACGAGCAGTACCTC. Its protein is CASTLGLAGNYEQYL.

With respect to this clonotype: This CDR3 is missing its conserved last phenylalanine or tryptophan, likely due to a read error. The CDR3 nucleotides read TGTGCCTGGAGGGATAGGCTGAACACTGAAGCTTTCTCT. Its protein product is CAWRDRLNTEAFS. The gene calls are TRBV30 and TRBJ1-1; D remains unclear. V lost 3 bases and J lost 0, with 8 bases in between. CDR3 length: 13 amino acids. Germline V gene sequence: CDR1 GTSNPN, CDR2 SVGIG (reference sequence).

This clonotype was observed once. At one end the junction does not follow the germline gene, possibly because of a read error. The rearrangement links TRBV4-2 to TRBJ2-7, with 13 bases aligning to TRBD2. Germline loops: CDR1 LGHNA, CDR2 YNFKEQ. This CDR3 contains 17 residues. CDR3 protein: CASSPTELAGGPNEPYF. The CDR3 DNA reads TGTGCCAGCAGCCCCACGGAACTAGCGGGAGGGCCCAACGAGCCGTACTTC.

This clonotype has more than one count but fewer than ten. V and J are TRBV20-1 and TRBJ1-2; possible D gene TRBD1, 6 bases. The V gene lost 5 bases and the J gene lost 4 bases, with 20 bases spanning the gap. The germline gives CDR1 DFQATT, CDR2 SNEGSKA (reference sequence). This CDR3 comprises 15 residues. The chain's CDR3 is CSAQDGGASLYGYTF. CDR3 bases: TGCAGTGCTCAAGACGGGGGCGCGAGTCTCTATGGCTACACCTTC.

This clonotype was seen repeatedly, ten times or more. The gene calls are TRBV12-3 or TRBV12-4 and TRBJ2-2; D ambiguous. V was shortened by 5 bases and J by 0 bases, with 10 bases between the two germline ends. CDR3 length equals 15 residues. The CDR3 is CASSPQQPNTGELFF. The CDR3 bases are TGTGCCAGCAGTCCCCAACAACCGAACACCGGGGAGCTGTTTTTT.

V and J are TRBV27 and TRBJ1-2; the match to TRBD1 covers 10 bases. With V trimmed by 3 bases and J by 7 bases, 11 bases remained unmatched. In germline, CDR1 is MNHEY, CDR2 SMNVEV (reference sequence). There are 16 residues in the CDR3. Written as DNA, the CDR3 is TGTGCCAGCAGTTTTCTCCGGGACAGGGGATCTTTTGGCTACACCTTC. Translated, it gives CASSFLRDRGSFGYTF.

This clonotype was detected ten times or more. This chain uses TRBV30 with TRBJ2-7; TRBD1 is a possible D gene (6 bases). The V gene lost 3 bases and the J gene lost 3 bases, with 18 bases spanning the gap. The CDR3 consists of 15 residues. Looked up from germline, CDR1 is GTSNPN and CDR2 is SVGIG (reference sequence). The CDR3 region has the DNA TGTGCCTGGAGCTCGGGGCAGGGGTTCATCTACGAGCAGTACTTC. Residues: CAWSSGQGFIYEQYF. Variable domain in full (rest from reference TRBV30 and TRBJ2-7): SQTIHQWPATLVQPVGSPLSLECTVEGTSNPNLYWYRQAAGRGLQLLFYSVGIGQISSEVPQNLSASRPQDRQFILSSKKLLLSDSGFYLCAWSSGQGFIYEQYFGPGTRLTVT.

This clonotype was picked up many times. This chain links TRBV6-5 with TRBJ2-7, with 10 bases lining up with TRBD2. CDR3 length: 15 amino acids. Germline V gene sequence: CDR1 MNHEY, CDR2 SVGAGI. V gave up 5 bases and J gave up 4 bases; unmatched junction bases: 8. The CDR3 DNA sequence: TGTGCCAGCAGTACTCGCGCTAGCGGGAGTTACGAGCAGTACTTC. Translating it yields CASSTRASGSYEQYF.

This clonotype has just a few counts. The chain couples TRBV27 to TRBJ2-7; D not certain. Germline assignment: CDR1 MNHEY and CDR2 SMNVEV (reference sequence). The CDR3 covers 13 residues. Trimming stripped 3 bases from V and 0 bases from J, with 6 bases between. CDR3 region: CASSLSDSYEQYF. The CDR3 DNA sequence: TGTGCCAGCAGTTTGTCTGACTCCTACGAGCAGTACTTC.

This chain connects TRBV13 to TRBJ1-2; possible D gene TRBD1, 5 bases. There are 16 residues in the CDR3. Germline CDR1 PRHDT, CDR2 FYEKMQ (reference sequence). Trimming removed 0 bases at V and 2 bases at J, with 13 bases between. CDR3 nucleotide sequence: TGTGCCAGCAGCTTAGGCAGGGCGAGGATCAACTATGGCTACACCTTC. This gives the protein CASSLGRARINYGYTF.

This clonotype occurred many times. The CDR3: CASSQDRQGYNEQFF. The CDR3 DNA follows: TGTGCCAGCAGCCAAGATCGCCAGGGCTACAATGAGCAGTTCTTC. The chain is built from TRBV4-2 and TRBJ2-1, with D tentatively TRBD1 (5 bases). The CDR3 is 15 amino acids. Germline loops: CDR1 LGHNA, CDR2 YNFKEQ. V was clipped by 0 bases and J by 3 bases, with 9 bases between them.